Listed below are T cell receptor beta chains from one sample, sequenced in a study of control samples from healthy donors and cancer patients. Some clones are missing from TCRdb's copy, which holds only in-frame ones; the method was immunoSEQ multiplex PCR. The repertoire includes over 150,000 clones, 90% of them detected once, and roughly 1.5% sits in the top ten. Sequencing was carried out using blood. The receptors shown here come from a woman between 50 and 59 years old in good health. CDR3s include the opening cysteine and the closing phenylalanine or tryptophan. D genes are given only for firm matches. Clone size is not always given. Where it is, it says once, few, many or a class for expanded clones.

j_call: TRBJ1-1; v_call: TRBV6-5; cdr3_length: 16; d_call: TRBD1; clone_size: -; cdr3_aa: CASSFDRGIPNTEAFF; cdr3_nt: TGTGCCAGCAGTTTTGACAGGGGAATCCCTAACACTGAAGCTTTCTTT
j_call: TRBJ1-5; v_call: TRBV4-1; cdr3_length: 17; d_call: -; clone_size: once; cdr3_aa: CASSQDRGISGNQPQHF; cdr3_nt: TGCGCCAGCAGCCAAGATAGGGGGATATCGGGCAATCAGCCCCAGCATTTT
j_call: TRBJ2-7; v_call: TRBV5-5; cdr3_length: 13; d_call: -; clone_size: -; cdr3_aa: CASSPAGPYEQYF; cdr3_nt: TGTGCCAGCAGTCCGGCAGGACCTTACGAGCAGTACTTC
j_call: TRBJ2-5; v_call: TRBV11-2; cdr3_length: 19; d_call: TRBD2; clone_size: -; cdr3_aa: CASSLYGTSAPLAPGTQYF; cdr3_nt: TGTGCCAGCAGCTTATATGGGACTAGCGCCCCCCTGGCTCCAGGGACCCAGTACTTC
j_call: TRBJ2-3; v_call: TRBV11-3; cdr3_length: 15; d_call: -; clone_size: -; cdr3_aa: CASSSGTLGTDTQYF; cdr3_nt: TGTGCCAGCAGCTCTGGGACTCTTGGCACAGATACGCAGTATTTT
j_call: TRBJ2-2; v_call: TRBV20-1; cdr3_length: 16; d_call: -; clone_size: -; cdr3_aa: CSASRGASPNTGELFF; cdr3_nt: TGCAGTGCTAGTCGGGGAGCGAGCCCGAACACCGGGGAGCTGTTTTTT
j_call: TRBJ2-1; v_call: TRBV10-3; cdr3_length: 12; d_call: -; clone_size: -; cdr3_aa: CAISESGNEQFF; cdr3_nt: TGTGCCATCAGTGAGTCGGGAAATGAGCAGTTCTTC
j_call: TRBJ2-2; v_call: TRBV5-6; cdr3_length: 16; d_call: -; clone_size: -; cdr3_aa: CASRPTRKSYTGELFF; cdr3_nt: TGTGCCAGCAGACCAACTAGAAAAAGTTACACCGGGGAGCTGTTTTTT
j_call: TRBJ2-1; v_call: TRBV5-1; cdr3_length: 15; d_call: -; clone_size: -; cdr3_aa: CASTAEPSSYNEQFF; cdr3_nt: TGCGCCAGTACGGCGGAACCGAGCTCCTACAATGAGCAGTTCTTC
j_call: TRBJ2-7; v_call: TRBV11-2; cdr3_length: 16; d_call: -; clone_size: -; cdr3_aa: CASTTLPRGRFYEQYF; cdr3_nt: TGTGCCAGCACCACCCTCCCCCGGGGGCGGTTCTACGAGCAGTACTTC
j_call: TRBJ1-1; v_call: TRBV2; cdr3_length: 13; d_call: -; clone_size: -; cdr3_aa: CASSGLGHTEAFF; cdr3_nt: TGTGCCAGCAGTGGGCTCGGGCACACTGAAGCTTTCTTT
j_call: TRBJ2-2; v_call: TRBV24-1; cdr3_length: 15; d_call: -; clone_size: -; cdr3_aa: CATSDLQGGTGELFF; cdr3_nt: TGTGCCACCAGTGATTTGCAAGGGGGCACCGGGGAGCTGTTTTTT
j_call: TRBJ2-5; v_call: TRBV5-1; cdr3_length: 13; d_call: -; clone_size: -; cdr3_aa: CASSSVPEGTQYF; cdr3_nt: TGCGCCAGCAGCTCGGTCCCCGAGGGGACCCAGTACTTC
j_call: TRBJ1-5; v_call: TRBV6-2/TRBV6-3; cdr3_length: 14; d_call: TRBD1; clone_size: once; cdr3_aa: CASSYIAGGQPQHF; cdr3_nt: TGTGCCAGCAGTTATATCGCAGGGGGTCAGCCCCAGCATTTT
j_call: TRBJ2-7; v_call: TRBV3-1/TRBV3-2; cdr3_length: 17; d_call: TRBD2; clone_size: -; cdr3_aa: CASSQESLAGANHEQYF; cdr3_nt: TGTGCCAGCAGCCAAGAATCGCTAGCGGGAGCAAACCACGAGCAGTACTTC
j_call: TRBJ1-5; v_call: TRBV27; cdr3_length: 13; d_call: -; clone_size: -; cdr3_aa: CASSFDRAQPQHF; cdr3_nt: TGTGCCAGCAGTTTTGATAGGGCTCAGCCCCAGCATTTT
j_call: TRBJ2-7; v_call: TRBV5-1; cdr3_length: 14; d_call: TRBD1; clone_size: few; cdr3_aa: CASSRGQGPYEQYF; cdr3_nt: TGCGCCAGCAGCCGAGGACAGGGCCCCTACGAGCAGTACTTC
j_call: TRBJ2-2; v_call: TRBV5-1; cdr3_length: 15; d_call: -; clone_size: -; cdr3_aa: CASSLGDTNTGELFF; cdr3_nt: TGCGCCAGCAGCTTGGGGGACACCAACACCGGGGAGCTGTTTTTT
j_call: TRBJ1-4; v_call: TRBV7-9; cdr3_length: 18; d_call: TRBD1; clone_size: -; cdr3_aa: CASSLALWDRGRNEKLFF; cdr3_nt: TGTGCCAGCAGCTTAGCGCTTTGGGACAGGGGGCGGAATGAAAAACTGTTTTTT
j_call: TRBJ2-2; v_call: TRBV2; cdr3_length: 17; d_call: TRBD1; clone_size: -; cdr3_aa: CASTADRGSFRTGELFF; cdr3_nt: TGTGCCAGCACCGCGGACAGGGGGAGTTTTCGCACCGGGGAGCTGTTTTTT
j_call: TRBJ2-1; v_call: TRBV7-3; cdr3_length: 14; d_call: -; clone_size: few; cdr3_aa: CASSPGGQSNEQFF; cdr3_nt: TGTGCCAGCAGCCCTGGTGGCCAGTCCAATGAGCAGTTCTTC
j_call: TRBJ1-5; v_call: TRBV27; cdr3_length: 16; d_call: -; clone_size: few; cdr3_aa: CASSSITRGGNQPQHF; cdr3_nt: TGTGCCAGCAGTTCGATAACCCGGGGCGGCAATCAGCCCCAGCATTTT
j_call: TRBJ2-7; v_call: TRBV14; cdr3_length: 12; d_call: -; clone_size: -; cdr3_aa: CASSQGPLKQYF; cdr3_nt: TGTGCCAGCAGCCAAGGCCCCCTCAAGCAGTACTTC
j_call: TRBJ1-1; v_call: TRBV5-1; cdr3_length: 16; d_call: -; clone_size: -; cdr3_aa: CASSRMGGQMNTEAFF; cdr3_nt: TGCGCCAGCAGCCGGATGGGGGGTCAAATGAACACTGAAGCTTTCTTT
j_call: TRBJ2-7; v_call: TRBV28; cdr3_length: 13; d_call: TRBD1; clone_size: -; cdr3_aa: CASTPPAGGEQYF; cdr3_nt: TGTGCCAGCACCCCTCCCGCAGGGGGCGAGCAGTACTTC
j_call: TRBJ2-7; v_call: TRBV4-3; cdr3_length: 15; d_call: -; clone_size: -; cdr3_aa: CASSQGGGISYEQYF; cdr3_nt: TGCGCCAGCAGCCAGGGAGGAGGGATCTCCTACGAGCAGTACTTC
j_call: TRBJ2-7; v_call: TRBV7-2; cdr3_length: 15; d_call: -; clone_size: few; cdr3_aa: CASSLAVGRSYEQYF; cdr3_nt: TGTGCCAGCAGCTTAGCGGTAGGTCGCTCCTACGAGCAGTACTTC
j_call: TRBJ1-5; v_call: TRBV28; cdr3_length: 15; d_call: -; clone_size: many; cdr3_aa: CASSFNLYSNQPQHF; cdr3_nt: TGTGCCAGCAGTTTCAACCTCTATAGCAATCAGCCCCAGCATTTT
j_call: TRBJ1-3; v_call: TRBV13; cdr3_length: 15; d_call: -; clone_size: -; cdr3_aa: CASSLGGVSGNTIYF; cdr3_nt: TGTGCCAGCAGCTTAGGGGGCGTCTCTGGAAACACCATATATTTT
j_call: TRBJ2-2; v_call: TRBV9; cdr3_length: 13; d_call: TRBD1; clone_size: -; cdr3_aa: CASSPGQTGELFF; cdr3_nt: TGTGCCAGCAGCCCGGGACAGACCGGGGAGCTGTTTTTT
j_call: TRBJ1-1; v_call: TRBV2; cdr3_length: 16; d_call: -; clone_size: -; cdr3_aa: CASSEARAIRNTEAFF; cdr3_nt: TGTGCCAGCAGTGAGGCCCGGGCTATTCGGAACACTGAAGCTTTCTTT
j_call: TRBJ2-2; v_call: TRBV9; cdr3_length: 15; d_call: TRBD2; clone_size: -; cdr3_aa: CASSVGGRDTGELFF; cdr3_nt: TGTGCCAGCAGCGTCGGAGGGAGGGACACCGGGGAGCTGTTTTTT
j_call: TRBJ2-7; v_call: TRBV30; cdr3_length: 12; d_call: -; clone_size: few; cdr3_aa: CAWGPGAYEQYF; cdr3_nt: TGTGCCTGGGGTCCCGGGGCATACGAGCAGTACTTC
j_call: TRBJ1-1; v_call: TRBV27; cdr3_length: 14; d_call: TRBD1; clone_size: -; cdr3_aa: CASGRTGVNTEAFF; cdr3_nt: TGTGCCAGCGGACGGACAGGAGTAAACACTGAAGCTTTCTTT
j_call: TRBJ2-2; v_call: TRBV5-1; cdr3_length: 16; d_call: TRBD1; clone_size: -; cdr3_aa: CASSQTGGDNTGELFF; cdr3_nt: TGCGCCAGCAGTCAAACAGGGGGAGATAACACCGGGGAGCTGTTTTTT
j_call: TRBJ2-7; v_call: TRBV10-3; cdr3_length: 16; d_call: TRBD2; clone_size: -; cdr3_aa: CAISGSSGGVTYEQYF; cdr3_nt: TGTGCCATCAGTGGGTCTAGCGGGGGGGTAACCTACGAGCAGTACTTC
j_call: TRBJ2-7; v_call: TRBV3-1/TRBV3-2; cdr3_length: 18; d_call: -; clone_size: -; cdr3_aa: CASSQEPIGGPPTYEQYF; cdr3_nt: TGTGCCAGCAGCCAAGAACCCATCGGGGGGCCCCCAACCTACGAGCAGTACTTC
j_call: TRBJ1-6; v_call: TRBV6-5; cdr3_length: 16; d_call: -; clone_size: -; cdr3_aa: CASSYSNLGATSPLHF; cdr3_nt: TGTGCCAGCAGTTATAGTAATTTGGGGGCGACGTCACCCCTCCACTTT